The entry below describes one T cell receptor (beta chain). Then a second PCR, running about 6 to 11 cycles, was carried out with a sample-barcoded 5' primer and a J-beta primer mix. TCRdb re-analysed the 5' RACE reads in MiXCR, keeping a single row per CDR3 protein. The table lists 1,500,000 or so distinct CDR3 sequences, about 45% of them singletons. Each sample yielded at least 6 million isolated PBMCs. Extraction yielded at least 6 micrograms of total RNA per sample. V was trimmed by 2 bases and J by 7 bases, leaving 12 bases between them. The CDR3 consists of 13 residues. Germline CDR1 SNHLY, CDR2 FYNNEI. The data belong to a study of blood T cells in healthy people across ages. Looking at the study overall: Capturing about one barcoded beta molecule per two T cells was achieved by template switching.

Material for sequencing was blood. The chain links TRBV2 to TRBJ2-7; D unresolved. The source is a woman aged 18-29 years in good health. The CDR3 here is CASSENEYNEQYF. CDR3 nucleotides: TGTGCCAGCAGTGAAAACGAATACAATGAGCAGTACTTC. Variable domain in full (rest from reference TRBV2 and TRBJ2-7): EPEVTQTPSHQVTQMGQEVILRCVPISNHLYFYWYRQILGQKVEFLVSFYNNEISEKSEIFDDQFSVERPDGSNFTLKIRSTKLEDSAMYFCASSENEYNEQYFGPGTRLTVT.